This entry is about one T cell receptor (beta chain). The antigen remains unidentified. Method: immunoSEQ multiplex PCR; TCRdb's copy keeps in-frame clones and lacks some. The sample includes more than 70,000 clones, roughly 90% seen only once; the top ten take around 0.1%. The data derive from a study of graft-versus-host responses after intestinal transplantation. Study-wide points: The study found high graft-versus-host to host-versus-graft clonal ratios in allografts of patients with graft-donor T cell macrochimerism.

Trimming cost V 6 bases and J 5 bases, with 8 bases left between them. The CDR3 is made up of 13 amino acids. Germline V gene sequence: CDR1 MNHNS, CDR2 SASEGT. The TCR was taken from a human donor who received an intestinal transplant. The sample here was unstimulated CD4+ T cells sorted from spleen or lymph node cells, taken before intestinal transplant. V gene TRBV6-1 combines with J gene TRBJ1-6, with no clear D. DNA of the CDR3: TGTGCCAGCAGGTGGCTCCATAATTCACCCCTCCACTTT. It encodes CASRWLHNSPLHF.